Below are 25 T cell receptor beta chains sequenced from a single sample in a study of technical replicates of blood from a few donors. Here immunoSEQ multiplex PCR was the method, and the copy in TCRdb shows in-frame clones only, minus some. The data hold tens of thousands of clones, with 95% to 98% observed a single time. Material for sequencing was T cells isolated from PBMCs. All receptors come from a human donor in good health.

This clone has just a few counts. The rearrangement uses TRBV4-1 and TRBJ1-5, with D possibly TRBD1 on 5 matching bases. Germline lookup yields CDR1 MGHRA and CDR2 YSYEKL. V shed 0 bases and J shed 7 bases, with 13 bases lying between them. The CDR3 consists of 15 residues. CDR3 sequence (DNA): TGCGCCAGCAGCCAAGAAGGAGGGGTCGGACAGCCCCAGCATTTT. This encodes CASSQEGGVGQPQHF.

The V and J genes are TRBV30 and TRBJ2-7; TRBD1 matches at 10 bases. CDR1 and CDR2 (germline): GTSNPN, SVGIG (reference sequence). V was pared by 6 bases and J by 2 bases, with 1 base of the junction left unmatched. The CDR3 has 12 residues. The CDR3 here is CACGTGAYEQYF. The CDR3, as DNA: TGTGCCTGTGGGACAGGGGCCTACGAGCAGTACTTC.

The chain couples TRBV9 to TRBJ2-3, with D perhaps TRBD2 (6 bases). The CDR3 consists of 14 residues. V was cut by 0 bases and J by 5 bases, with 10 bases left in between. Germline loops: CDR1 SGDLS, CDR2 YYNGEE. The CDR3 spells CASSVGGRRDTQYF. For the CDR3, the DNA is TGTGCCAGCAGCGTAGGAGGGAGGAGAGATACGCAGTATTTT. Combining the CDR3 with reference TRBV9 and TRBJ2-3 gives the whole variable domain DSGVTQTPKHLITATGQRVTLRCSPRSGDLSVYWYQQSLDQGLQFLIQYYNGEERAKGNILERFSAQQFPDLHSELNLSSLELGDSALYFCASSVGGRRDTQYFGPGTRLTVL.

The rearrangement links TRBV14 to TRBJ1-4; the match to TRBD1 covers 9 bases. In germline, CDR1 is SGHDN, CDR2 FVKESK. After removal of 4 bases from V and 10 bases from J, the junction contained 4 bases not matched to a gene. The CDR3 sequence is 13 residues long. The CDR3 here is CASSLGGQGKLFF. Written as DNA, the CDR3 is TGTGCCAGCAGCCTAGGGGGACAGGGAAAACTGTTTTTT.

The rearrangement uses TRBV30 and TRBJ1-5; 7 bases are a match to TRBD1. In germline, CDR1 is GTSNPN, CDR2 SVGIG (reference sequence). The ends lost 2 bases at V and 6 bases at J; junction bases unmatched: 4. This CDR3 is 13 amino acids long. DNA of the CDR3: TGTGCCTGGAGTTTAACAGGGGTTCAGCCCCAGCATTTT. Protein: CAWSLTGVQPQHF.

The chain uses TRBV27 and TRBJ2-7; TRBD1 matches 8 bases. The CDR3 covers 16 residues. CDR1 is MNHEY, CDR2 SMNVEV, per germline (reference sequence). The ends lost 5 bases at V and 7 bases at J; junction bases unmatched: 16. The CDR3 region has the DNA TGTGCCAGCAGTCCCCAGGGACAGGCAACTCAGGGGGAGCAGTACTTC. Residues: CASSPQGQATQGEQYF.

The chain employs TRBV11-2 and TRBJ2-2; tentative D call: TRBD1 (6 bases). V was pared by 2 bases and J by 8 bases, with 15 bases between. The CDR3 contains 15 residues. Per germline, CDR1 SGHAT and CDR2 FQNNGV. The CDR3 region is CASSLLQGKGGELFF. The CDR3 bases are TGTGCCAGCAGCTTACTACAGGGAAAAGGTGGGGAGCTGTTTTTT.

The chain combines TRBV6-1 with TRBJ2-7, with D perhaps TRBD2 (6 bases). CDR1 MNHNS and CDR2 SASEGT come from the germline V gene. This CDR3 region has 14 residues. Trimming took 6 bases from V and 6 from J, leaving 18 bases between them. This CDR3 is CASSPGSGRGEQYF. The CDR3 region has the DNA TGTGCCAGCAGCCCCGGTAGCGGAAGAGGCGAGCAGTACTTC.

This rearrangement joins TRBV7-9 to TRBJ2-1; 7 nucleotides agree with TRBD1. From germline, CDR1 is SEHNR and CDR2 FQNEAQ (reference sequence). CDR3 size: 15 residues. V lost 5 bases to trimming and J lost 2 bases; unmatched junction nucleotides: 6. CDR3 region: CASSPIQGTYNEQFF. The DNA for the CDR3 is TGTGCCAGCAGCCCCATACAGGGGACCTACAATGAGCAGTTCTTC.

J is TRBJ2-5 and V is TRBV5-6; a weak D match, TRBD2 (6 bases). This CDR3 comprises 13 residues. V lost 2 bases to trimming and J lost 5 bases, with 10 bases between them. The V gene's germline CDR1 is SGHDT and CDR2 YYEEEE. The CDR3 DNA follows: TGTGCCAGCAGCTTTTATGGGGGGGAGACCCAGTACTTC. Its protein is CASSFYGGETQYF.

The rearrangement uses TRBV2 and TRBJ1-2, with D hard to call. This CDR3 spans 12 amino acids. The V gene lost 10 bases and the J gene lost 7 bases, with 16 bases spanning the gap. Germline loops: CDR1 SNHLY, CDR2 FYNNEI. The CDR3 DNA reads TGTGCCATCAAAGGCGGGGAGGGTGGCTACACCTTC. Amino acid sequence: CAIKGGEGGYTF.

The chain uses TRBV19 and TRBJ2-1; 12 bases line up with TRBD2. The CDR3 runs to 15 residues. Germline lookup yields CDR1 LNHDA and CDR2 SQIVND (reference sequence). Trimming took 5 bases from V and 7 from J; bases not matched to a gene: 6. The CDR3 DNA follows: TGTGCCAGTAGTTCCGGACTAGCGGGGAGGAATGAGCAGTTCTTC. Translating it yields CASSSGLAGRNEQFF. The variable domain in full, completed from reference TRBV19 and TRBJ2-1, reads DGGITQSPKYLFRKEGQNVTLSCEQNLNHDAMYWYRQDPGQGLRLIYYSQIVNDFQKGDIAEGYSVSREKKESFPLTVTSAQKNPTAFYLCASSSGLAGRNEQFFGPGTRLTVL.

The chain joins TRBV6-5 to TRBJ2-1; 10 nucleotides line up with TRBD2. The J segment lost 8 bases and the V segment lost 2 bases, leaving 3 bases of the junction unmatched. This CDR3 region has 14 residues. The germline gives CDR1 MNHEY, CDR2 SVGAGI. As DNA, the CDR3 is TGTGCCAGCAGTTACGGGACTAGCGATTATGAGCAGTTCTTC. This encodes CASSYGTSDYEQFF.

The chain uses TRBV13 and TRBJ1-4; 8 bases align to TRBD1. The CDR3 totals 13 residues. CDR1 and CDR2 from the germline V gene are PRHDT and FYEKMQ (reference sequence). V was pared by 5 bases and J by 11 bases, with 7 bases of the junction left unmatched. CDR3 region: CASSPGTGLKLFF. The DNA for the CDR3 is TGTGCCAGCAGCCCGGGGACAGGTCTGAAACTGTTTTTT. The variable domain in full, completed from reference TRBV13 and TRBJ1-4, reads AAGVIQSPRHLIKEKRETATLKCYPIPRHDTVYWYQQGPGQDPQFLISFYEKMQSDKGSIPDRFSAQQFSDYHSELNMSSLELGDSALYFCASSPGTGLKLFFGSGTQLSVL.

CDR3 nucleotide sequence: TGTGCCAGTCACCCCTACAGGGCCGGGAATTTGTATCAGCCCCAGCATTTT. Amino acids: CASHPYRAGNLYQPQHF. The chain employs TRBV28 and TRBJ1-5, with D perhaps matching TRBD1 (6 bases). Deletions cut 9 bases from V and 5 bases from J, with 26 bases between. Germline CDR1 is MDHEN and CDR2 is SYDVKM. This CDR3 region has 17 residues.

Remarks on this clone: The sample contains more than one DNA sequence encoding this CDR3. The CDR3 region is CASSVGGRAYEQYF. DNA of the CDR3: TGTGCCAGCAGCGTAGGAGGCAGGGCCTACGAGCAGTACTTC. The rearrangement uses TRBV9 and TRBJ2-7, with TRBD1 as a possible D gene (5 bases). The CDR3 sequence is 14 residues long. Trimming pared 0 bases from V and 2 bases from J, leaving 9 bases between. The germline V gene encodes CDR1 SGDLS and CDR2 YYNGEE.

The rearrangement links TRBV10-3 to TRBJ2-1; TRBD2 aligns across 11 bases. In germline, CDR1 is ENHRY, CDR2 SYGVKD. The V segment lost 2 bases and the J segment 6 bases; nucleotides outside the gene matches: 6. The length of the CDR3 is 16 residues. CDR3 DNA sequence: TGTGCCATCAGTGAGGCCGGGACTAGCGGTCGCAATGAGCAGTTCTTC. Translating it yields CAISEAGTSGRNEQFF.

The gene calls are TRBV5-1 and TRBJ1-2; the D gene is possibly TRBD1 (6 bases). Trimming pared 4 bases from V and 7 bases from J, leaving 20 bases between. Germline V CDR1 and CDR2: SGHRS, YFSETQ. This CDR3 has 15 residues. CDR3 in DNA: TGCGCCAGCAGCCCCGACGGGGGGCCAGGAGGTGGCTACACCTTC. This codes for CASSPDGGPGGGYTF.

The chain recombines TRBV19 with TRBJ2-1; D gene ambiguous. The V gene lost 3 bases and the J gene lost 3 bases, with 12 bases spanning the gap. Per the germline V gene, CDR1 is LNHDA and CDR2 is SQIVND (reference sequence). The CDR3 loop spans 15 amino acids. The DNA for the CDR3 is TGTGCCAGTAGTATTTTCGCTGGGCTCTACAATGAGCAGTTCTTC. Translated: CASSIFAGLYNEQFF.

The J gene is TRBJ2-1, the V gene TRBV19, with D possibly being TRBD2 (6 bases). V was trimmed by 6 bases and J by 7 bases, leaving 22 bases between them. The length of the CDR3 is 16 residues. Germline V gives CDR1 LNHDA, CDR2 SQIVND (reference sequence). The CDR3, as DNA: TGTGCCAGTAGCTTCCGTACCTTGGGACTCCAAAATGAGCAGTTCTTC. Translating gives CASSFRTLGLQNEQFF.

V is TRBV19 and J is TRBJ1-2, with TRBD1 as a possible D gene (5 bases). Trimming took off 7 bases at V and 8 bases at J, with 20 bases between the two ends. This CDR3 is built from 14 residues. Germline V CDR1 and CDR2: LNHDA, SQIVND (reference sequence). CDR3 nucleotides: TGTGCCAGTACCGCACTTCAGGGTTTGAAAGGCTACACCTTC. It yields the protein CASTALQGLKGYTF.

The V gene is TRBV10-1, the J gene TRBJ2-7; a weak D match, TRBD1 (6 bases). Germline CDR1 is WNHNN and CDR2 is SYGVQD (reference sequence). CDR3 length: 14 amino acids. Trimming stripped 0 bases from V and 3 bases from J, with 9 bases between. The CDR3 bases are TGCGCCAGCAGTGAGTCGTTGGGACACTACGAGCAGTACTTC. It is translated as CASSESLGHYEQYF.

This chain uses TRBV29-1 with TRBJ2-7, with 9 nucleotides matching TRBD1. The germline CDR1 and CDR2 sequences are SQVTM and ANQGSEA. J gave up 4 bases and V 3 bases, and 10 bases lay outside the gene matches. The CDR3 runs to 15 residues. CDR3 sequence reads: CSVDPSGTGYYEQYF. The CDR3 bases are TGCAGCGTTGATCCCTCCGGGACAGGGTATTACGAGCAGTACTTC.

The gene calls are TRBV20-1 and TRBJ1-4; no definite D call. Germline lookup yields CDR1 DFQATT and CDR2 SNEGSKA (reference sequence). V was shortened by 6 bases and J by 12 bases, with 11 bases between the two germline ends. The CDR3 sequence is 10 residues long. In nucleotides, the CDR3 is TGCAGTGCCCCTTTTGGGCAACTGTTTTTT. This gives the protein CSAPFGQLFF.

J is TRBJ1-4 and V is TRBV14; D is unresolved. CDR3 length equals 14 residues. Germline V CDR1 and CDR2: SGHDN, FVKESK. Deletions cut 4 bases from V and 5 bases from J, with 11 bases between. The chain's CDR3 is CASSPEPRNEKLFF. The CDR3 nucleotides are TGTGCCAGCAGCCCGGAACCTAGAAATGAAAAACTGTTTTTT. The full variable domain, with the rest looked up from reference TRBV14 and TRBJ1-4, is EAGVTQFPSHSVIEKGQTVTLRCDPISGHDNLYWYRRVMGKEIKFLLHFVKESKQDESGMPNNRFLAERTGGTYSTLKVQPAELEDSGVYFCASSPEPRNEKLFFGSGTQLSVL.